These 9 T cell receptor beta chains came from one sample sequenced in a study of blood T cell repertoires in COVID-19. Repertoires were generated with immunoSEQ multiplex PCR, while TCRdb's copy carries only in-frame clones and drops some. The table records 25,000 to 35,000 clones, about 91% of them present only once. Specimen: peripheral blood. Receptor source: a man in his forties or fifties with active COVID-19.

V gene TRBV5-5 combines with J gene TRBJ2-7; 11 nucleotides match TRBD1. CDR1 SGHKS and CDR2 YYEKEE come from the germline V gene (reference sequence). The CDR3 extends over 14 amino acids. V was clipped by 2 bases and J by 7 bases; unmatched bases: 5. The CDR3 region has the DNA TGTGCCAGCAGCTTAGGACAGGGGGCTCGAGAGCAGTACTTC. Translation: CASSLGQGAREQYF.

The V gene is TRBV5-4, the J gene TRBJ1-5; D unclear. CDR3 length: 19 amino acids. Germline-derived CDR1 and CDR2 are SGHNT and YYREEE (reference sequence). Trimming shortened V by 7 bases and J by 0 bases, and 26 bases separated the two germline ends. The CDR3 DNA is TGTGCCAGCCAGCAGGTCGAAAGGCCAACACTGTATAGCAATCAGCCCCAGCATTTT. It codes for CASQQVERPTLYSNQPQHF.

The J gene is TRBJ1-3, the V gene TRBV5-1; TRBD1 agrees at 8 bases. This CDR3 has 17 amino acids. V dropped 0 bases and J dropped 0; count of bases not matched to a gene: 5. Germline V CDR1 and CDR2: SGHRS, YFSETQ. For the CDR3, the DNA is TGCGCCAGCAGCTTGGGACCACAGGGGGGCTCTGGAAACACCATATATTTT. Protein: CASSLGPQGGSGNTIYF.

V gene TRBV19 combines with J gene TRBJ1-1, with D possibly being TRBD1 (6 bases). The V and J ends lost 7 bases and 1 base respectively, with 16 bases between them. The germline V gene encodes CDR1 LNHDA and CDR2 SQIVND (reference sequence). The CDR3 extends over 15 amino acids. CDR3: CASIITRGANTEAFF. CDR3 nucleotides: TGTGCCAGTATCATCACGCGGGGGGCGAACACTGAAGCTTTCTTT.

The CDR3 spells CATSAAGGETYEQYF. In DNA, the CDR3 is TGTGCCACCTCGGCAGCGGGAGGGGAGACCTACGAGCAGTACTTC. The V gene is TRBV7-9, the J gene TRBJ2-7; 10 bases are shared with TRBD2. Germline V gives CDR1 SEHNR, CDR2 FQNEAQ (reference sequence). The CDR3 runs 15 residues. V shed 10 bases and J 2 bases; nucleotides not matched to a gene: 11.

The CDR3 protein is CASSLSRVRGYTF. The CDR3 bases are TGTGCCAGCAGTTTATCACGGGTTCGGGGCTACACCTTC. The rearrangement uses TRBV27 and TRBJ1-2; unclear D gene. The V gene lost 0 bases and the J gene lost 8 bases, with 10 bases spanning the gap. The CDR3 consists of 13 residues. Per the germline V gene, CDR1 is MNHEY and CDR2 is SMNVEV (reference sequence).

V usage is TRBV11-2 and J usage is TRBJ2-7; 8 bases are a match to TRBD2. V gave up 2 bases and J gave up 3 bases; unmatched junction bases: 15. This CDR3 contains 18 residues. CDR1 and CDR2 from the germline V gene are SGHAT and FQNNGV. CDR3 in amino acids: CASSLRATSASYLYEQYF. The CDR3 DNA reads as TGTGCCAGCAGCTTACGCGCGACTAGCGCTTCCTATCTCTACGAGCAGTACTTC.

The DNA of the CDR3 is TGCGCCAGCAGCCCCACCGCGGGGAATGAAAAACTGTTTTTT. Amino acids: CASSPTAGNEKLFF. V gene TRBV5-1 combines with J gene TRBJ1-4; D is uncertain. V was trimmed by 4 bases and J by 5 bases, leaving 12 bases between them. The CDR3 is made up of 14 amino acids. The germline CDR1 and CDR2 sequences are SGHRS and YFSETQ.

This clone was observed once. The chain uses TRBV5-1 and TRBJ2-3, with 11 nucleotides matching TRBD2. Germline assignment: CDR1 SGHRS and CDR2 YFSETQ. J gave up 2 bases and V 2 bases, and 7 bases lay outside the gene matches. The CDR3 is made up of 17 amino acids. CDR3 protein: CASSFLTSGEHTDTQYF. DNA of the CDR3: TGCGCCAGCAGCTTCCTGACTAGCGGGGAACACACAGATACGCAGTATTTT.